The clone carrying this TCR beta chain was recorded a few times. The sample comes from a study of identical twins. CDR3 length: 13 amino acids. V lost 3 bases to trimming and J lost 7 bases; unmatched junction nucleotides: 4. Template switching, a step in the protocol, added a universal primer site, and cDNA carried unique molecular identifiers. TCRdb passed the 5' RACE reads through MiXCR, listing each CDR3 protein once. The table records 100,000 to 110,000 distinct CDR3 sequences, roughly 6% of them present only once. Healthy Caucasians alone served as donors. This sequence originates from a woman aged 45-65 years in good health. Sequencing input: memory T cells sorted from blood. This rearrangement joins TRBV12-3 or TRBV12-4 to TRBJ2-5; 8 positions agree with TRBD1. CDR3 loop: CASSFGQGGTQYF. The CDR3 nucleotides are TGTGCCAGCAGTTTTGGACAGGGTGGGACCCAGTACTTC.